A single sample is the source of the 2 T cell receptor beta chains below, sequenced in a study of blood T cell repertoires in COVID-19. Only in-frame clones appear in the TCRdb table, and some are missing; sequencing was by immunoSEQ multiplex PCR. The sample carries 310,000 or so clones, roughly 89% recorded once. Material: peripheral blood. These receptors were taken from a man aged 25-40 years with COVID-19, enrolled during active disease.

In this sample, this clone turned up a few times. This chain links TRBV7-2 with TRBJ1-6; D is undetermined. Germline V gene data show CDR1 as SGHTA and CDR2 as FQGNSA. Trimming cost V 0 bases and J 7 bases, with 7 bases left between them. The CDR3 is 14 residues long. CDR3 loop: CASSLATTNSPLHF. For the CDR3, the DNA is TGTGCCAGCAGCTTAGCTACTACGAATTCACCCCTCCACTTT.

The J gene is TRBJ2-6, the V gene TRBV7-3; TRBD1 agrees at 7 bases. The germline V gene encodes CDR1 SGHTA and CDR2 FQGTGA. This CDR3 is built from 18 residues. Trimming took 5 bases from V and 0 from J; bases not matched to a gene: 10. This chain's CDR3 is CASSPTGTVSSGANVLTF. CDR3 DNA sequence: TGTGCCAGCAGCCCTACCGGGACAGTCTCCTCTGGGGCCAACGTCCTGACTTTC.